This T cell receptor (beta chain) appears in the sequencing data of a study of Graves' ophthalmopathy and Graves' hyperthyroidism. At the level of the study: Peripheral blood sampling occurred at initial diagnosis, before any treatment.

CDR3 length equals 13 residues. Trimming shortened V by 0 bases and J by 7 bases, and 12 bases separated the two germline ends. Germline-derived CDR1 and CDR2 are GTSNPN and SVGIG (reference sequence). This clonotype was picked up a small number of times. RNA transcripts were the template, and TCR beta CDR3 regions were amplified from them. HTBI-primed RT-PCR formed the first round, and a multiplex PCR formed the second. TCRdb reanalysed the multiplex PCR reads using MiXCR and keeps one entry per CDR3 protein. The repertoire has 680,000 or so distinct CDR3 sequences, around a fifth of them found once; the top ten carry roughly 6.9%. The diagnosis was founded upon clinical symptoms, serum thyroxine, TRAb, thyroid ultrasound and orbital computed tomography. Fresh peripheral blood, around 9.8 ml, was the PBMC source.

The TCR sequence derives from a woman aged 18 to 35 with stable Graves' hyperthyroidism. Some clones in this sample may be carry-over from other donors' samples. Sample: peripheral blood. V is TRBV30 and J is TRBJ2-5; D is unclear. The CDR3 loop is CAWSVIGSGTQYF. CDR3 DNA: TGTGCCTGGAGTGTGATTGGGTCTGGGACCCAGTACTTC.